Below are 23 T cell receptor beta chains sequenced from a single sample in a study of chemoradiotherapy in HPV16-positive cancers (dated by TCRdb to between 2021 and 2022). The library was built by means of the immunoSEQ multiplex PCR assay. TCRdb mirrors the immuneACCESS table, restricted to in-frame sequences. Some clones are absent from its copies; in checked studies, under half trace to an unresolved V gene, and the reason for the others is unknown. For this sample there are tens of thousands of clones; 94% appear just once. Of the sample, 2.7% is held by the ten largest clones. The sample was taken from a patient who underwent chemoradiotherapy. These receptors were taken from a human donor with HPV-associated anogenital cancer.

For the CDR3, the DNA is TGCGCCAGCAGCTTGTCAGGGGAGGACACCGGGGAGCTGTTTTTT. Translation: CASSLSGEDTGELFF. The chain combines TRBV5-1 with TRBJ2-2; D tentatively fits TRBD1 or TRBD2 (6 bases each). Germline V lookup: CDR1 SGHRS, CDR2 YFSETQ. Trimming shortened V by 1 base and J by 3 bases, and 10 bases separated the two germline ends. This CDR3 region has 15 residues.

This clone has a single count. The gene calls are TRBV6-5 and TRBJ1-6; 9 bases line up with TRBD1. V was clipped by 8 bases and J by 5 bases; unmatched bases: 1. This CDR3 is 13 amino acids long. The germline V gene encodes CDR1 MNHEY and CDR2 SVGAGI. CDR3 DNA: TGTGCCAGCGGGGACAGGGATAATTCACCCCTCCACTTT. Its protein is CASGDRDNSPLHF.

V and J are TRBV10-2 and TRBJ2-7; D is unclear. CDR1 is WSHSY, CDR2 SAAADI, per germline. Trimming removed 8 bases at V and 1 base at J, with 12 bases between. CDR3 length: 13 residues. Written as DNA, the CDR3 is TGCGCCAGCGCACGGACCGGTTCCTACGAGCAGTACTTC. This sequence encodes CASARTGSYEQYF.

This chain uses TRBV7-2 with TRBJ1-2; D gene unclear. Germline V CDR1 and CDR2: SGHTA, FQGNSA. The CDR3 has 15 residues. V was shortened by 5 bases and J by 4 bases, with 17 bases between the two germline ends. The CDR3 is CASSPTGSQSYGYTF. CDR3 DNA: TGTGCCAGCAGCCCGACGGGGAGCCAGAGCTATGGCTACACCTTC.

This clone has a single count. The chain combines TRBV5-1 with TRBJ2-6; D is undetermined. Trimming left V 5 bases short and J 7 bases short, with 13 bases between. Germline V lookup: CDR1 SGHRS, CDR2 YFSETQ. The CDR3 loop spans 14 amino acids. CDR3: CASSQMTDANVLTF. The CDR3 DNA reads TGCGCCAGCAGTCAAATGACGGACGCCAACGTCCTGACTTTC.

In DNA, the CDR3 is TGCGCCAGCAGCCTGGAGACAACCTCCTACGAGCAGTACTTC. It yields the protein CASSLETTSYEQYF. This rearrangement joins TRBV5-1 to TRBJ2-7, with D hard to call. The V gene's germline CDR1 is SGHRS and CDR2 YFSETQ. V was trimmed by 4 bases and J by 0 bases, leaving 11 bases between them. The CDR3 sequence is 14 residues long.

This chain joins TRBV5-1 and TRBJ2-7, with D tentatively TRBD2 (5 bases). V was cut by 4 bases and J by 4 bases, with 18 bases left in between. The CDR3 has 15 amino acids. In germline, CDR1 is SGHRS, CDR2 YFSETQ. The CDR3 here is CASSPTSTTSYEQYF. The CDR3 DNA reads TGCGCCAGCAGCCCAACTTCGACTACTTCTTACGAGCAGTACTTC.

This clone has just one count. This chain uses TRBV13 with TRBJ2-2; 10 bases are shared with TRBD1. The CDR3 runs to 16 residues. Germline CDR1 PRHDT, CDR2 FYEKMQ (reference sequence). The junction had 10 bases not matched to a gene; V was cut back by 5 bases and J by 7 bases. As DNA, the CDR3 is TGTGCCAGCAGCCCCGCCCGACAGGGGGCAATCGGGGAGCTGTTTTTT. This encodes CASSPARQGAIGELFF.

The V gene is TRBV27, the J gene TRBJ2-7, with D possibly being TRBD2 (7 bases). The CDR3 length is 15 residues. The V gene's germline CDR1 is MNHEY and CDR2 SMNVEV (reference sequence). Trimming removed 3 bases from V and 2 bases from J, with 14 bases in between. CDR3 coding DNA: TGTGCCAGCAGTTTCGGGGGGCGGAACCCCTACGAGCAGTACTTC. It encodes CASSFGGRNPYEQYF.

This clone was found once. V is TRBV4-1 and J is TRBJ2-7; no reliable D call. Trimming left V 0 bases short and J 7 bases short, with 10 bases between. CDR1 and CDR2 (germline): MGHRA, YSYEKL. The CDR3 consists of 13 residues. The CDR3 here is CASSQDRRREQYF. For the CDR3, the DNA is TGCGCCAGCAGCCAAGATAGGAGAAGAGAGCAGTACTTC.

The rearrangement uses TRBV7-2 and TRBJ2-7, with D maybe TRBD1 (6 bases). The V and J ends lost 5 bases and 11 bases respectively, with 22 bases between them. The CDR3 has 14 amino acids. Germline CDR1 is SGHTA and CDR2 is FQGNSA. Here the CDR3 reads CASSPPGVGQGKYF. CDR3 nucleotide sequence: TGTGCCAGCAGCCCACCAGGCGTCGGTCAGGGGAAGTACTTC.

The chain combines TRBV14 with TRBJ2-7; 11 bases are a match to TRBD2. In germline, CDR1 is SGHDN, CDR2 FVKESK. There are 14 residues in the CDR3. J lost 6 bases, V lost 5 bases, and 6 bases had no gene match. CDR3 residues: CASSYVTSGTEQYF. CDR3 nucleotides: TGTGCCAGCAGCTATGTGACTAGCGGGACCGAGCAGTACTTC.

The gene calls are TRBV28 and TRBJ1-4, with 7 bases that match TRBD1. V lost 10 bases and J lost 7; bases outside the gene matches: 9. Germline CDR1 is MDHEN and CDR2 is SYDVKM. The CDR3 runs 13 residues. This CDR3 reads CATSFDRAEKLFF. CDR3 nucleotide sequence: TGTGCCACCTCATTCGACAGGGCTGAAAAACTGTTTTTT.

The chain joins TRBV25-1 to TRBJ1-4, with D perhaps matching TRBD1 (5 bases). The germline V gene encodes CDR1 MGHDK and CDR2 SYGVNS. Between the trimmed V and J ends, which lost 4 bases and 0 bases, there was a span of 9 bases. The CDR3 loop spans 15 amino acids. In DNA, the CDR3 is TGTGCCAGCAGTGCACTAGGGGCAACTAATGAAAAACTGTTTTTT. Amino acids: CASSALGATNEKLFF.

V and J are TRBV5-1 and TRBJ1-2, with D hard to call. Germline V CDR1 and CDR2: SGHRS, YFSETQ. CDR3 size: 14 residues. The V end lost 5 bases, the J end lost 8 bases, and 19 bases lay between the germline ends. In DNA, the CDR3 is TGCGCCAGCAGATCGGACTTTTCTGCGTGGGGCTACACCTTC. It is translated as CASRSDFSAWGYTF. Supplemented by reference TRBV5-1 and TRBJ1-2, the full variable domain reads KAGVTQTPRYLIKTRGQQVTLSCSPISGHRSVSWYQQTPGQGLQFLFEYFSETQRNKGNFPGRFSGRQFSNSRSEMNVSTLELGDSALYLCASRSDFSAWGYTFGSGTRLTVV.

The chain is built from TRBV14 and TRBJ2-5; 10 bases line up with TRBD2. CDR1 SGHDN and CDR2 FVKESK come from the germline V gene. Losses at the gene ends were 5 bases for V and 5 bases for J; bases not matched to a gene: 11. The CDR3 covers 16 residues. DNA for the CDR3: TGTGCCAGCAGCATACCGGGACTAGCGAGTATGGAGACCCAGTACTTC. Translation: CASSIPGLASMETQYF.

DNA for the CDR3: TGTGCCAGTAGTCTCGACAGGGTTCCCTACGAGCAGTACTTC. This sequence encodes CASSLDRVPYEQYF. J is TRBJ2-7 and V is TRBV19; 7 positions agree with TRBD1. Looked up from germline, CDR1 is LNHDA and CDR2 is SQIVND (reference sequence). The CDR3 spans 14 residues. Trimming at V came to 5 bases and at J to 2 bases, leaving 6 bases not matched to a gene.

The chain has TRBV6-5 and TRBJ1-5; TRBD1 is a possible D gene (5 bases). Germline V gene lookup returns CDR1 MNHEY and CDR2 SVGAGI. The CDR3 consists of 14 residues. V lost 2 bases to trimming and J lost 2 bases, with 7 bases between them. In nucleotides, the CDR3 is TGTGCCAGCAGTTACAGGGGCGGCAATCAGCCCCAGCATTTT. Amino acid sequence: CASSYRGGNQPQHF.

The rearrangement joins TRBV6-5 to TRBJ1-2, with no clear D. Germline V gives CDR1 MNHEY, CDR2 SVGAGI. Trimming took off 6 bases at V and 2 bases at J, with 10 bases between the two ends. The CDR3 is 13 amino acids. CDR3 coding DNA: TGTGCCAGCAGCCGCGGACTGAACTATGGCTACACCTTC. As protein: CASSRGLNYGYTF.

The chain has TRBV14 and TRBJ1-1; no clear D. The CDR3 extends over 12 amino acids. The V end lost 3 bases, the J end lost 1 base, and 3 bases lay between the germline ends. Germline values: CDR1 SGHDN, CDR2 FVKESK. DNA for the CDR3: TGTGCCAGCAGCCAGCAGAACACTGAAGCTTTCTTT. Translated, it gives CASSQQNTEAFF.

The table lists this clone with a few counts. V and J are TRBV7-2 and TRBJ2-7; 8 nucleotides line up with TRBD1. The germline V gene has CDR1 SGHTA and CDR2 FQGNSA. This CDR3 contains 16 residues. The V and J ends lost 0 bases and 3 bases, in that order; junction bases with no gene match: 7. The CDR3 DNA reads as TGTGCCAGCAGCTTAGCAGGACAGGGCGCCGTCTACGAGCAGTACTTC. Encoded protein: CASSLAGQGAVYEQYF.

The chain is built from TRBV11-2 and TRBJ2-7, with 7 bases identical to TRBD2. CDR3 length: 15 residues. With 3 bases clipped from V and 0 bases from J, the junction kept 5 bases outside the gene matches. Germline CDR1 and CDR2: SGHAT and FQNNGV. The CDR3 DNA sequence: TGTGCCAGCAGCTTCGCTAGCGGTAGCTCCTACGAGCAGTACTTC. Translating it yields CASSFASGSSYEQYF.

This chain connects TRBV5-4 to TRBJ1-4, with a tentative D call TRBD1 (6 bases). Germline V gives CDR1 SGHNT, CDR2 YYREEE (reference sequence). Trimming removed 0 bases from V and 4 bases from J, with 13 bases in between. This CDR3 spans 16 amino acids. The DNA of the CDR3 is TGTGCCAGCAGCTTGGGGGCAGGGGAAGGTAATGAAAAACTGTTTTTT. Translated: CASSLGAGEGNEKLFF.